The present entry profiles one T cell receptor beta chain with its context. Investigators divided CD4+ cells into CD45RA+ naive and CD45RA-negative memory subsets. The sample is drawn from a study of shared clonotypes between healthy human individuals. About the research overall: CD4 naive and CD4 memory each took three plates per donor, while CD8 naive took two and CD8 memory one.

Measured with immunoSEQ multiplex PCR; TCRdb has only the in-frame clones, and not every one. The repertoire includes 2 million to 3 million clones, 80% to 95% of them detected once, and about 0.39% sits in the top ten. The germline CDR1 and CDR2 sequences are MGHDK and SYGVNS. The germline V and J ends were trimmed by 1 base and 2 bases, with 10 bases remaining between them. CDR3 length equals 15 residues. V gene TRBV25-1 combines with J gene TRBJ2-3; weak D call: TRBD2 (6 bases). The receptor was isolated from a man between 18 and 35 years old in good health. Some clones in this sample may be carry-over from other donors' samples. Sequenced material: naive CD4+ T cells from PBMCs. As for subset: CD45RA+ positively selected. DNA for the CDR3: TGTGCCAGCAGTGAATGGAAGGGACTCACAGATACGCAGTATTTT. As protein: CASSEWKGLTDTQYF.